The 21 T cell receptor beta chains listed next were all sequenced from one sample in a study of blood T cells in healthy people across ages. The authors ran a second PCR of 7 to 11 cycles using a sample-barcoded 5' primer and a J-beta primer mix. Using its own MiXCR run on the 5' RACE reads, TCRdb lists one record per CDR3 protein. Here the sample spans 700,000 or so distinct CDR3 sequences, 40% to 45% being singletons. Source material: blood. These receptors came from a man older than 75 in good health.

This clonotype occurred a few times. This chain links TRBV7-2 with TRBJ1-2; D gene unclear. V gave up 5 bases and J gave up 6 bases, with 10 bases separating them. Per germline, CDR1 SGHTA and CDR2 FQGNSA. The CDR3 is 12 residues long. The CDR3 here is CASSPTTDGYTF. CDR3 nucleotides: TGTGCCAGCAGCCCGACGACGGATGGCTACACCTTC.

This clonotype was found many times. The chain combines TRBV5-1 with TRBJ2-7, with 8 nucleotides matching TRBD2. CDR3 length: 15 residues. Germline trimming cut 4 bases from V and 2 bases from J; bases unmatched to any gene: 8. Germline CDR1 and CDR2: SGHRS and YFSETQ. CDR3 coding DNA: TGCGCCAGCAGCACCCAAAGCGGGAGCCCCTACGAGCAGTACTTC. As protein: CASSTQSGSPYEQYF.

There are a few counts of this clonotype. This clone may be a read error of a much larger clone one base away. The chain couples TRBV7-2 to TRBJ2-1; D gene unclear. The CDR3 has 13 residues. V gave up 5 bases and J gave up 8 bases, with 13 bases separating them. CDR1 SGHTA and CDR2 FQGNSA come from the germline V gene. The DNA for the CDR3 is TGTGCCAGCAGCGGGGTGAGAGTCGATGAGCAGTTCTTC. Translated: CASSGVRVDEQFF.

This rearrangement joins TRBV20-1 to TRBJ2-3, with 9 bases that match TRBD2. Per the germline V gene, CDR1 is DFQATT and CDR2 is SNEGSKA (reference sequence). CDR3 length equals 15 residues. With V trimmed by 1 base and J by 4 bases, 6 bases remained unmatched. This CDR3 is CSARVPSGRSDTQYF. For the CDR3, the DNA is TGCAGTGCTAGAGTCCCAAGCGGGAGGTCAGATACGCAGTATTTT.

The gene calls are TRBV6-2 or TRBV6-3 and TRBJ1-1; TRBD1 matches at 7 bases. V was clipped by 7 bases and J by 7 bases; unmatched bases: 9. Germline CDR1 MNHEY, CDR2 SVGEGT. The CDR3 totals 13 residues. CDR3 in DNA: TGTGCCAGCACCGCAAACAGGGGATATGAAGCTTTCTTT. It specifies CASTANRGYEAFF.

This clonotype was observed a few times. The chain uses TRBV11-2 and TRBJ1-2, with 9 bases lining up with TRBD1. V lost 3 bases and J lost 4; bases outside the gene matches: 15. This CDR3 region has 18 residues. The germline CDR1 and CDR2 sequences are SGHAT and FQNNGV. The CDR3 spells CASSLNSGTGRLIYGYTF. The CDR3 DNA sequence: TGTGCCAGCAGCTTGAACTCCGGGACAGGGAGGCTAATCTATGGCTACACCTTC.

A few counts support this clonotype. The rearrangement links TRBV6-2 or TRBV6-3 to TRBJ2-7, with 9 bases lining up with TRBD1. The CDR3 consists of 16 residues. Germline V gene sequence: CDR1 MNHEY, CDR2 SVGEGT. With 7 bases clipped from V and 3 bases from J, the junction kept 13 bases outside the gene matches. The CDR3 loop is CASTLSRTGDNYEQYF. The CDR3 region has the DNA TGTGCCAGCACCCTTAGTCGGACAGGGGATAACTACGAGCAGTACTTC.

This sequence joins TRBV5-5 and TRBJ1-5; D perhaps matches TRBD1 (5 bases). The CDR3 sequence is 13 residues long. The V end lost 0 bases, the J end lost 9 bases, and 10 bases lay between the germline ends. CDR1 SGHKS and CDR2 YYEKEE come from the germline V gene (reference sequence). The CDR3, as DNA: TGTGCCAGCAGCTTGGTCCGGGACGGGCCCCAGCATTTT. Translation gives CASSLVRDGPQHF.

This clonotype turned up a few times. The genes are TRBV7-2 and TRBJ2-1, with D perhaps TRBD2 (7 bases). V lost 10 bases to trimming and J lost 7 bases, with 14 bases between them. Germline lookup yields CDR1 SGHTA and CDR2 FQGNSA. The CDR3 sequence is 12 residues long. The CDR3 DNA follows: TGTGCCACTCGCGAGGGGGGGAATGAGCAGTTCTTC. This translates into CATREGGNEQFF. The entire variable domain, with the rest obtained from reference TRBV7-2 and TRBJ2-1, is as follows: GAGVSQSPSNKVTEKGKDVELRCDPISGHTALYWYRQSLGQGLEFLIYFQGNSAPDKSGLPSDRFSAERTGGSVSTLTIQRTQQEDSAVYLCATREGGNEQFFGPGTRLTVL.

This clonotype was counted a few times. This chain connects TRBV20-1 to TRBJ2-4; TRBD2 matches at 9 bases. CDR3 size: 16 residues. Per germline, CDR1 DFQATT and CDR2 SNEGSKA (reference sequence). Trimming took 0 bases from V and 13 from J; bases not matched to a gene: 16. The CDR3, as DNA: TGCAGTGCTAGAGATCAGGGTAGCGGGAGTTCCTGGGAGCAGTACTTC. This codes for CSARDQGSGSSWEQYF.

V and J are TRBV7-9 and TRBJ2-3; unclear D gene. V dropped 1 base and J dropped 6 bases, with 8 bases sitting between them. The V gene's germline CDR1 is SEHNR and CDR2 FQNEAQ (reference sequence). The CDR3 loop spans 13 amino acids. CDR3 in DNA: TGTGCCAGCAGCTTAGTGGTTGAGGATACGCAGTATTTT. Translating gives CASSLVVEDTQYF.

This chain links TRBV27 with TRBJ2-2, with TRBD1 as a possible D gene (6 bases). The CDR3 consists of 17 residues. Germline-derived CDR1 and CDR2 are MNHEY and SMNVEV (reference sequence). Trimming pared 3 bases from V and 2 bases from J, leaving 16 bases between. CDR3 DNA sequence: TGTGCCAGCAGTTTTTCCGGGACACATATCAACACCGGGGAGCTGTTTTTT. This gives the protein CASSFSGTHINTGELFF.

J is TRBJ1-5 and V is TRBV12-3 or TRBV12-4, with a possible D match to TRBD1 (6 bases). The CDR3 has 14 residues. V shed 6 bases and J shed 9 bases, with 18 bases lying between them. The CDR3 DNA reads TGTGCCAGCAGCCCACAGGGCAACGGTCGGCCCCAGCATTTT. This gives the protein CASSPQGNGRPQHF.

V and J are TRBV5-1 and TRBJ1-1; D possibly corresponds to TRBD1 (6 bases). Deletions cut 3 bases from V and 0 bases from J, with 12 bases between. Germline assignment: CDR1 SGHRS and CDR2 YFSETQ. The CDR3 sequence is 15 residues long. The CDR3 coding sequence is TGCGCCAGCAGCTCCGCGAGGACAGTGAACACTGAAGCTTTCTTT. Encoded protein: CASSSARTVNTEAFF.

The chain combines TRBV28 with TRBJ1-1; D call uncertain. Germline-derived CDR1 and CDR2 are MDHEN and SYDVKM. Trimming took off 10 bases at V and 1 base at J, with 16 bases between the two ends. The CDR3 contains 14 residues. The DNA of the CDR3 is TGTGCCACCCTGAGGACGGCTACGAACACTGAAGCTTTCTTT. This encodes CATLRTATNTEAFF. Full variable domain (missing parts from reference TRBV28 and TRBJ1-1): DVKVTQSSRYLVKRTGEKVFLECVQDMDHENMFWYRQDPGLGLRLIYFSYDVKMKEKGDIPEGYSVSREKKERFSLILESASTNQTSMYLCATLRTATNTEAFFGQGTRLTVV.

This chain connects TRBV5-6 to TRBJ2-6; TRBD1 matches at 8 bases. V lost 4 bases, J lost 6 bases, and 3 bases stayed unmatched. This CDR3 has 14 residues. Germline loops: CDR1 SGHDT, CDR2 YYEEEE. Here the CDR3 reads CASSPQGVANVLTF. The DNA of the CDR3 is TGTGCCAGCAGCCCACAGGGGGTGGCCAACGTCCTGACTTTC. Full variable domain (missing parts from reference TRBV5-6 and TRBJ2-6): DAGVTQSPTHLIKTRGQQVTLRCSPKSGHDTVSWYQQALGQGPQFIFQYYEEEERQRGNFPDRFSGHQFPNYSSELNVNALLLGDSALYLCASSPQGVANVLTFGAGSRLTVL.

The V call is TRBV7-2, the J call TRBJ2-1, with 10 bases aligning to TRBD2. This CDR3 comprises 16 residues. The ends lost 2 bases at V and 2 bases at J; junction bases unmatched: 3. Germline CDR1 reads SGHTA; CDR2 reads FQGNSA. The CDR3 sequence: CASSLRAGGTYNEQFF. CDR3 sequence (DNA): TGTGCCAGCAGCTTACGAGCGGGGGGGACCTACAATGAGCAGTTCTTC.

The chain carries TRBV6-4 and TRBJ1-2, with 9 bases identical to TRBD1. CDR1 MRHNA and CDR2 SNTAGT come from the germline V gene. The CDR3 has 14 residues. J was trimmed by 7 bases and V by 2 bases; bases with no gene match: 5. The CDR3 DNA is TGTGCCAGCAGTGACGCGGACAGGGGCGGTGGCTACACCTTC. Translating it yields CASSDADRGGGYTF.

The V gene is TRBV20-1, the J gene TRBJ2-7, with D tentatively TRBD1 (5 bases). In germline, CDR1 is DFQATT, CDR2 SNEGSKA (reference sequence). This CDR3 contains 13 residues. The V and J ends lost 5 bases and 3 bases respectively, with 14 bases between them. DNA for the CDR3: TGCAGTGCTCCCAGGAAGGGGATCTACGAGCAGTACTTC. Amino acid sequence: CSAPRKGIYEQYF.

This chain joins TRBV11-2 and TRBJ1-2, with 9 nucleotides matching TRBD1. The CDR3 has 16 residues. Germline lookup yields CDR1 SGHAT and CDR2 FQNNGV. J was trimmed by 4 bases and V by 9 bases; bases with no gene match: 15. The CDR3 nucleotides are TGTGCCAGTAACTTAGATCCAGGGACAGGGACCTATGGCTACACCTTC. This sequence encodes CASNLDPGTGTYGYTF.

This chain connects TRBV6-2 or TRBV6-3 to TRBJ2-1; 8 bases map to TRBD2. The germline V gene has CDR1 MNHEY and CDR2 SVGEGT. The V segment lost 6 bases and the J segment 10 bases; nucleotides outside the gene matches: 5. The CDR3 extends over 12 amino acids. The CDR3: CASRILAAEQFF. In DNA, the CDR3 is TGTGCCAGCAGGATACTAGCGGCCGAGCAGTTCTTC.